The entry that follows covers one TCR beta chain sequence. Its target is not known. V was pared by 5 bases and J by 0 bases, with 13 bases between. CDR3 length: 15 amino acids. Germline CDR1 is SGHAT and CDR2 is FQNNGV. The data derive from a study of T cell responses to AZD1222 COVID-19 vaccine. Study observations and caveats: All repertoire sampling was performed exclusively after the peak T cell response.

Assay used: immunoSEQ multiplex PCR; TCRdb lists only in-frame clones, some missing. The repertoire holds 35,000 to 45,000 clones, over 70% seen once, with approximately 4% in the top ten. Sequencing used peripheral blood, obtained on day 0 of AZD1222 vaccination. This chain uses TRBV11-2 with TRBJ1-2; D is perhaps TRBD1 (5 bases). This clonotype originated in an adult in good health. The CDR3 nucleotides read TGTGCCAGCAGCCGGGGGGGAGCATCTAACTATGGCTACACCTTC. Translation gives CASSRGGASNYGYTF.